Below, 5 T cell receptor beta chains from the same sample are listed, as sequenced in a study of PD-L1 blockade in urothelial cancer. TCRdb keeps only in-frame clones here, not all; method: immunoSEQ multiplex PCR. This sample has about 130,000 clones, with roughly 83% found just once. Documented time point: pretreatment peripheral blood. The sample here was PBMCs, taken around atezolizumab (anti-PD-L1) treatment. The receptors come from a man aged 45-65 years with urothelial cancer.

This chain connects TRBV7-2 to TRBJ2-1; 7 bases agree with TRBD1. The length of the CDR3 is 13 residues. The ends lost 4 bases at V and 6 bases at J; junction bases unmatched: 3. Germline CDR1 and CDR2: SGHTA and FQGNSA. The DNA for the CDR3 is TGTGCCAGCAGCTCGGGACAGACCAATGAGCAGTTCTTC. Translating gives CASSSGQTNEQFF.

This clone has a handful of counts. CDR3 in amino acids: CASSLGQGDLLSHF. CDR3 bases: TGTGCCAGCAGCTTAGGACAGGGGGACCTCCTCTCCCACTTT. The chain carries TRBV11-2 and TRBJ1-6, with TRBD1 identical over 9 bases. The ends lost 1 base at V and 18 bases at J; junction bases unmatched: 10. This CDR3 has 14 amino acids. Germline-derived CDR1 and CDR2 are SGHAT and FQNNGV.

V usage is TRBV21-1 and J usage is TRBJ2-1; the table assigns TRBD1, which was not confirmed against the DNA. TRBV21-1 is a pseudogene. This CDR3 spans 16 amino acids. The CDR3 bases are TGTGCCAGCAGCCACCCCTCTGCAGGGGAATACAATGAGCAGTTCTTC. Amino acid sequence: CASSHPSAGEYNEQFF.

This chain uses TRBV28 with TRBJ2-7; D gene unclear. With 4 bases removed from V and 1 base from J, the gap between germline ends came to 11 bases. This CDR3 has 14 residues. Per the germline V gene, CDR1 is MDHEN and CDR2 is SYDVKM. CDR3 amino acids: CASSYGSVSYEQYF. CDR3 sequence (DNA): TGTGCCAGCAGTTACGGGTCTGTTTCCTACGAGCAGTACTTC.

The table lists this clone with a count of one. The J gene is TRBJ2-7, the V gene TRBV5-8; tentatively, D is TRBD1 (6 bases). Trimming pared 0 bases from V and 3 bases from J, leaving 13 bases between. CDR3 length: 15 residues. CDR1 SGHTS and CDR2 YDEGEE come from the germline V gene. This chain's CDR3 is CASSLVPGAYYEQYF. The CDR3 DNA sequence: TGTGCCAGCAGCTTGGTTCCAGGGGCCTACTACGAGCAGTACTTC.